A few counts support the clone carrying this T cell receptor beta chain. Antigen: not known. This sample stems from a study of spatial heterogeneity in lung cancer. Study-wide findings and caveats: Nonsynonymous mutation counts, ubiquitous and regional, were tracked by the respective counts of ubiquitous and regional expanded TCRs. Tumor mutation counts were tracked by expanded intratumoral alpha and beta TCR counts.

A single record per CDR3 protein comes from TCRdb applying MiXCR to the 5' RACE reads. The top ten hold 33% of the sample, which has approximately 2,300 distinct CDR3 sequences, over 12% seen once. This CDR3 region has 14 residues. J lost 3 bases, V lost 7 bases, and 6 bases had no gene match. Germline CDR1 is MNHEY and CDR2 is SMNVEV (reference sequence). Time point defined: sample taken at primary tumor resection. Whole RNA, which was extracted from tumor, nontumor lung tissue or frozen PBMC, was sequenced without any cell sorting. Material: lung tumor tissue, obtained at surgery. The sequence derives from a male donor with early-stage non-small cell lung cancer. V usage is TRBV27 and J usage is TRBJ2-5; 9 bases align to TRBD2. The CDR3 DNA reads TGTGCCAGCACCGATAGCGGGAGCGAAGAGACCCAGTACTTC. Residues: CASTDSGSEETQYF.